A selection of T cell receptor beta chains follows, all from one sample in a study of T cell repertoires and HLA-DP antigens. Antigen specificity for these receptors is unknown. Clones were sequenced by immunoSEQ multiplex PCR, and TCRdb holds only the in-frame ones, with some missing. This table holds 75,000 to 90,000 clones, approximately 89% found once. The sample taken for sequencing was CD4+ T cells from PBMCs. The source is a man aged 50 to 60 in good health and CMV-seronegative. The conserved cysteine and the conserved F or W are not part of the CDR3 here.

TRBV19,TRBJ1-1,ASSIRGMNTEAF
TRBV6-1,TRBJ2-5,ASRFGGGAETQY
TRBV21-1,TRBJ2-3,ASSKVDRRTDTQY
TRBV7-2,TRBJ1-2,ASSSTLYGYT
TRBV5-1,TRBJ1-6,ASRTGGGPTTLH
TRBV7-9,TRBJ2-1,ASSPLTSGVNNEQF
TRBV28,TRBJ1-4,ASSPPSLGEKLF
TRBV6-5,TRBJ2-5,ASSSRLAAQETQY
TRBV6-6,TRBJ2-7,ASRPGAIDEQY
TRBV11-2,TRBJ2-1,ASSLVGQYNEQF
TRBV19,TRBJ1-5,ASARGGNQPQH
TRBV4-1,TRBJ2-6,ASSPISGANVLT
TRBV5-8,TRBJ1-5,ASSLYGGLRNQPQH
TRBV5-1,TRBJ2-2,ASSLRQHANTGELF
TRBV28,TRBJ1-2,ASSQRDYGYT
TRBV27,TRBJ1-4,ASRGTGGGEEKLF